This TCR beta chain was observed in a study of cytomegalovirus exposure and HLA in healthy donors. Primers for the PCR totalled 60 Vbeta and 13 Jbeta. Data came from immunoSEQ multiplex PCR; TCRdb stores just in-frame clones and leaves some out. The data hold around 64,000 clones, with around three quarters observed a single time. After removal of 3 bases from V and 3 bases from J, the junction contained 5 bases not matched to a gene. Germline values: CDR1 SGHTS, CDR2 YDEGEE. The CDR3 consists of 14 residues. Although they were nominally healthy when sampled, donors likely had unrecorded immune exposures.

The origin of this receptor is a man aged 18 to 29 in good health and CMV-seropositive. Sequencing used PBMCs. The J gene is TRBJ2-7, the V gene TRBV5-8, with 8 nucleotides matching TRBD1. The CDR3 loop is CASSYTGTGYEQYF. Here the CDR3 DNA reads TGTGCCAGCAGCTATACCGGGACAGGCTACGAGCAGTACTTC.